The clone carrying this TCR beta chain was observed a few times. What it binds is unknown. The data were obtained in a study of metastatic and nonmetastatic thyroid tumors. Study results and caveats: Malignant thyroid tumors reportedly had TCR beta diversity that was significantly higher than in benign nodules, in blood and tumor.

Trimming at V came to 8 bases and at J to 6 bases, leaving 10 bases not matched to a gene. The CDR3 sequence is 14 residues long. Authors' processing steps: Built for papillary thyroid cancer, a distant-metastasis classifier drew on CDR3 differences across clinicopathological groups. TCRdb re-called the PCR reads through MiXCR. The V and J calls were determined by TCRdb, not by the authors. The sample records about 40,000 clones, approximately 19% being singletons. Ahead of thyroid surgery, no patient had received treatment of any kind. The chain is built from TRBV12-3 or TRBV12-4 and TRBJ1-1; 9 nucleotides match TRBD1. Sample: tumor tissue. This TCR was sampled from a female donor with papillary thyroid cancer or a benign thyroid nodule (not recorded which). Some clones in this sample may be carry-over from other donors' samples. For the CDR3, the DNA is TGTGCCAGCGTTGCCCGGACAGGGGTTGCTGAAGCTTTCTTT. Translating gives CASVARTGVAEAFF.